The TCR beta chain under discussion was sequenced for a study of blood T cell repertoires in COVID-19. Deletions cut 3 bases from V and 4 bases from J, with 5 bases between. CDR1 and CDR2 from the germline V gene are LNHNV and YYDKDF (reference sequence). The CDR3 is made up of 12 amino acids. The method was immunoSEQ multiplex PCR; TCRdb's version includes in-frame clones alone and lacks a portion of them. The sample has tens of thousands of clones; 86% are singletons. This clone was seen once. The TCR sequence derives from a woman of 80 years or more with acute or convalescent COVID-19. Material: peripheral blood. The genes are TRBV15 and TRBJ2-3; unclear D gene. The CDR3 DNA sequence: TGTGCCACCAGCAGGACATCAGATACGCAGTATTTT. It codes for CATSRTSDTQYF.